One sample yielded the 18 T cell receptor beta chains listed below, sequenced in a study of T cells in Graves' hyperthyroidism and ophthalmopathy. Researchers amplified the TCR beta CDR3 regions from RNA transcripts. With the HTBI primer set, the TCR CDR3 went through a first round of RT-PCR. TCRdb recomputed calls from the multiplex PCR reads with MiXCR, one row per CDR3 protein. The sample gives under 400,000 distinct CDR3 sequences, less than 15% of which show up once; around a tenth is in the top ten. Sequenced material: blood. The origin of the receptors is a woman younger than 30 with Graves' hyperthyroidism.

This clonotype was counted ten times or more. J is TRBJ1-5 and V is TRBV28, with 7 bases identical to TRBD1. The trim removed 6 bases at V and 4 bases at J, leaving 6 bases unmatched. This CDR3 has 14 amino acids. CDR1 MDHEN and CDR2 SYDVKM come from the germline V gene. In nucleotides, the CDR3 is TGTGCCAGCAGCCCGGGACAGCTAAATCAGCCCCAGCATTTT. As protein: CASSPGQLNQPQHF.

Many counts were recorded for this clonotype. This sequence joins TRBV20-1 and TRBJ1-2; 8 bases align to TRBD1. This CDR3 has 14 residues. The germline CDR1 and CDR2 sequences are DFQATT and SNEGSKA (reference sequence). The junction had 10 bases not matched to a gene; V was cut back by 5 bases and J by 5 bases. Here the CDR3 reads CSAPAQGAKYGYTF. The DNA of the CDR3 is TGCAGTGCTCCTGCTCAGGGGGCGAAGTATGGCTACACCTTC.

This clonotype was recorded at least ten times. The gene calls are TRBV6-1 and TRBJ2-7; tentatively, D is TRBD1 (5 bases). The V and J ends lost 0 bases and 4 bases respectively, with 7 bases between them. Germline V gives CDR1 MNHNS, CDR2 SASEGT. The CDR3 extends over 13 amino acids. The CDR3 nucleotides are TGTGCCAGCAGTGAAGCGACAGTTTACGAGCAGTACTTC. It yields the protein CASSEATVYEQYF.

This clonotype was recorded at least ten times. The chain recombines TRBV4-3 with TRBJ1-5; no clear D. The V and J ends lost 1 base and 6 bases respectively, with 7 bases between them. The CDR3 covers 13 residues. Germline V gives CDR1 LGHNA, CDR2 YSLEER. DNA of the CDR3: TGCGCCAGCAGCCAAGGAAATGCTCAGCCCCAGCATTTT. Amino acids: CASSQGNAQPQHF.

The chain recombines TRBV30 with TRBJ2-2; maybe TRBD1 (7 bases). Germline V gene lookup returns CDR1 GTSNPN and CDR2 SVGIG (reference sequence). Trimming left V 2 bases short and J 6 bases short, with 13 bases between. This CDR3 spans 14 amino acids. The CDR3 here is CAWSTRGAAGELFF. CDR3 DNA sequence: TGTGCCTGGAGTACCAGGGGGGCGGCCGGGGAGCTGTTTTTT.

This clonotype was counted many times. The V gene is TRBV20-1, the J gene TRBJ1-1; maybe TRBD1 (6 bases). There are 14 residues in the CDR3. Germline loops: CDR1 DFQATT, CDR2 SNEGSKA (reference sequence). Trimming took off 0 bases at V and 7 bases at J, with 15 bases between the two ends. The CDR3 region has the DNA TGCAGTGCTAGAGATCAAGCAGGGGCTGGTGAAGCTTTCTTT. Translating gives CSARDQAGAGEAFF.

The chain joins TRBV28 to TRBJ2-5; possibly TRBD1 or TRBD2 for D (5 bases each). The CDR3 is 13 amino acids. Trimming removed 7 bases at V and 4 bases at J, with 13 bases between. The germline V gene encodes CDR1 MDHEN and CDR2 SYDVKM. The CDR3 sequence is CASTVSGRETQYF. CDR3 nucleotide sequence: TGTGCCAGCACCGTATCGGGACGAGAGACCCAGTACTTC.

This clonotype was detected ten times or more. V usage is TRBV6-1 and J usage is TRBJ1-5, with 7 bases that match TRBD1. J gave up 3 bases and V 6 bases, and 11 bases lay outside the gene matches. Germline assignment: CDR1 MNHNS and CDR2 SASEGT. This CDR3 has 16 residues. The CDR3 is CASSLDGTAYNQPQHF. In nucleotides, the CDR3 is TGTGCCAGCAGCCTAGACGGGACAGCATACAATCAGCCCCAGCATTTT.

The V gene is TRBV20-1, the J gene TRBJ2-5; no clear D gene. Deletions cut 2 bases from V and 0 bases from J, with 4 bases between. Germline CDR1 reads DFQATT; CDR2 reads SNEGSKA (reference sequence). The CDR3 contains 12 residues. Here the CDR3 DNA reads TGCAGTGCTAGAAGGAACCAAGAGACCCAGTACTTC. This encodes CSARRNQETQYF.

This clonotype was seen at least ten times. This chain uses TRBV4-1 with TRBJ2-5; 8 bases are a match to TRBD2. CDR1 MGHRA and CDR2 YSYEKL come from the germline V gene. J was trimmed by 5 bases and V by 2 bases; bases with no gene match: 4. The CDR3 loop spans 14 amino acids. CDR3 nucleotides: TGCGCCAGCAGCCAACCGGGGGGGCTGGAGACCCAGTACTTC. Translated: CASSQPGGLETQYF.

To note about this clonotype: It may be a read error: a sequence one base away is much more abundant. The V call is TRBV7-9, the J call TRBJ2-7; D uncertain. V lost 5 bases to trimming and J lost 3 bases, with 20 bases between them. The CDR3 totals 16 residues. Looked up from germline, CDR1 is SEHNR and CDR2 is FQNEAQ (reference sequence). The chain's CDR3 is CASSATTWAFNYEQYF. CDR3 DNA sequence: TGTGCCAGCAGCGCCACAACATGGGCCTTTAACTACGAGCAGTACTTC.

The sample holds a few counts of this clonotype. The chain employs TRBV20-1 and TRBJ2-3; 9 bases align to TRBD2. Germline V gene lookup returns CDR1 DFQATT and CDR2 SNEGSKA (reference sequence). The CDR3 has 15 amino acids. After removal of 1 base from V and 1 base from J, the junction contained 3 bases not matched to a gene. CDR3 amino acids: CSARVGGGGTDTQYF. The CDR3 DNA is TGCAGTGCTAGAGTAGGCGGGGGGGGCACAGATACGCAGTATTTT.

This clonotype was counted at least ten times. The V call is TRBV15, the J call TRBJ2-1; D is uncertain. V was pared by 3 bases and J by 5 bases, with 8 bases between. The CDR3 totals 13 residues. CDR1 is LNHNV, CDR2 YYDKDF, per germline (reference sequence). The chain's CDR3 is CATSSPTDNEQFF. The CDR3 DNA sequence: TGTGCCACCAGCAGTCCGACCGACAATGAGCAGTTCTTC.

Notes on this clonotype: A much larger clone sits a single nucleotide away, making a read error possible. The chain joins TRBV20-1 to TRBJ1-1; 8 bases match TRBD1. Germline V gene data show CDR1 as DFQATT and CDR2 as SNEGSKA (reference sequence). The CDR3 is 16 amino acids. Trimming removed 3 bases from V and 6 bases from J; junction bases left unmatched: 15. The CDR3 spells CSARASQGAYNAEAFF. CDR3 DNA: TGCAGTGCTAGGGCAAGTCAGGGGGCCTATAACGCTGAAGCTTTCTTT.

J is TRBJ2-3 and V is TRBV30; D is ambiguous. Germline CDR1 is GTSNPN and CDR2 is SVGIG (reference sequence). The V end lost 4 bases, the J end lost 3 bases, and 17 bases lay between the germline ends. The CDR3 covers 15 residues. CDR3 in DNA: TGTGCCTGGACGACGAAGACGTCGGAAACAGATACGCAGTATTTT. Protein: CAWTTKTSETDTQYF. Combining the CDR3 with reference TRBV30 and TRBJ2-3 gives the whole variable domain SQTIHQWPATLVQPVGSPLSLECTVEGTSNPNLYWYRQAAGRGLQLLFYSVGIGQISSEVPQNLSASRPQDRQFILSSKKLLLSDSGFYLCAWTTKTSETDTQYFGPGTRLTVL.

There are many counts of this clonotype. The rearrangement links TRBV6-1 to TRBJ2-3, with D perhaps given as TRBD1 or TRBD2 (5 bases each). Per the germline V gene, CDR1 is MNHNS and CDR2 is SASEGT. The CDR3 has 16 residues. V was clipped by 7 bases and J by 2 bases, with 19 bases between them. CDR3 protein: CASIDTGTANTDTQYF. CDR3 sequence (DNA): TGTGCCAGCATCGATACCGGGACGGCGAACACAGATACGCAGTATTTT.

The CDR3 bases are TGTGCCAGCAGCTTGTGGGGACAGGAAGGTTATGGCTACACCTTC. Encoded protein: CASSLWGQEGYGYTF. This chain connects TRBV5-4 to TRBJ1-2; 8 bases line up with TRBD1. From germline, CDR1 is SGHNT and CDR2 YYREEE (reference sequence). This CDR3 is 15 amino acids long. V dropped 1 base and J dropped 5; count of bases not matched to a gene: 7. Full variable domain (rest looked up from reference TRBV5-4 and TRBJ1-2): ETGVTQSPTHLIKTRGQQVTLRCSSQSGHNTVSWYQQALGQGPQFIFQYYREEENGRGNFPPRFSGLQFPNYSSELNVNALELDDSALYLCASSLWGQEGYGYTFGSGTRLTVV.

The rearrangement joins TRBV6-1 to TRBJ1-1, with 7 bases matching TRBD1. The V gene's germline CDR1 is MNHNS and CDR2 SASEGT. The length of the CDR3 is 15 residues. V was pared by 3 bases and J by 1 base, with 5 bases of the junction left unmatched. The CDR3 loop reads CASSERDSRNTEAFF. The CDR3 DNA follows: TGTGCCAGCAGTGAGAGGGACAGCCGGAACACTGAAGCTTTCTTT.